This passage covers 18 T cell receptor beta chains from one sample sequenced in a study of cytomegalovirus exposure and HLA in healthy donors. The PCR contained 60 Vbeta and 13 Jbeta primers. Clones were read by immunoSEQ multiplex PCR, and TCRdb kept only the in-frame ones, dropping some. The table has about 160,000 clones, roughly 85% seen once. The sample was PBMCs. These TCRs come from a man aged 18-30 years in good health and CMV-seropositive.

This chain joins TRBV30 and TRBJ2-1; D not resolved. V lost 7 bases, J lost 4 bases, and 14 bases lay in between. Germline CDR1 reads GTSNPN; CDR2 reads SVGIG (reference sequence). The CDR3 sequence is 13 residues long. The CDR3 is CASTEFKYNEQFF. The CDR3 nucleotides are TGTGCCTCCACGGAGTTCAAATACAATGAGCAGTTCTTC.

V usage is TRBV6-6 and J usage is TRBJ2-5; 7 bases align to TRBD2. The germline gives CDR1 MNHNY, CDR2 SVGAGI (reference sequence). This CDR3 spans 14 amino acids. Trimming at V came to 9 bases and at J to 5 bases, leaving 12 bases not matched to a gene. CDR3 sequence: CASADWGGDETQYF. The DNA of the CDR3 is TGTGCCAGTGCCGATTGGGGGGGAGATGAGACCCAGTACTTC.

The chain has TRBV6-6 and TRBJ2-7, with 9 nucleotides matching TRBD1. Trimming removed 2 bases from V and 2 bases from J; junction bases left unmatched: 7. The length of the CDR3 is 16 residues. Germline CDR1 MNHNY, CDR2 SVGAGI (reference sequence). CDR3 nucleotide sequence: TGTGCCAGCAGTTACGAGTGGGACAGGGCGACCTACGAGCAGTACTTC. Translated: CASSYEWDRATYEQYF.

The J gene is TRBJ2-7, the V gene TRBV19, with D possibly TRBD2 on 6 matching bases. The germline V gene has CDR1 LNHDA and CDR2 SQIVND (reference sequence). This CDR3 comprises 9 residues. Trimming shortened V by 10 bases and J by 6 bases, and 7 bases separated the two germline ends. This chain's CDR3 is CATGVEQYF. CDR3 coding DNA: TGTGCCACGGGGGTCGAGCAGTACTTC.

The CDR3 nucleotides are TGCGCCAGCAGCCAGTCCTCGACGGGAGGTCCTGGAAACACCATATATTTT. Amino acid sequence: CASSQSSTGGPGNTIYF. The rearrangement links TRBV4-3 to TRBJ1-3; D not certain. Germline loops: CDR1 LGHNA, CDR2 YSLEER. The CDR3 is 17 amino acids. V dropped 3 bases and J dropped 2 bases, with 17 bases sitting between them.

This sequence joins TRBV13 and TRBJ2-1, with TRBD1 matching over 9 bases. With V trimmed by 3 bases and J by 2 bases, 8 bases remained unmatched. Germline-derived CDR1 and CDR2 are PRHDT and FYEKMQ (reference sequence). The CDR3 extends over 17 amino acids. CDR3 residues: CASSLGFRDRAYNEQFF. DNA of the CDR3: TGTGCCAGCAGCTTGGGCTTCCGGGACAGGGCCTACAATGAGCAGTTCTTC.

The chain has TRBV7-8 and TRBJ1-6; possible D gene TRBD1, 6 bases. Germline V gene sequence: CDR1 SGHVS, CDR2 FQNEAQ. The CDR3 is 15 residues long. Trimming took off 4 bases at V and 7 bases at J, with 14 bases between the two ends. This chain's CDR3 is CASSSDRIGNSPLHF. For the CDR3, the DNA is TGTGCCAGCAGCTCCGACAGGATAGGAAATTCACCCCTCCACTTT.

The V gene is TRBV7-2, the J gene TRBJ1-1, with D possibly being TRBD1 (5 bases). The germline V gene encodes CDR1 SGHTA and CDR2 FQGNSA. V was trimmed by 7 bases and J by 1 base, leaving 10 bases between them. The CDR3 consists of 13 residues. CDR3 bases: TGTGCCAGCAACACCGACAGGAACACTGAAGCTTTCTTT. Protein: CASNTDRNTEAFF.

The V call is TRBV27, the J call TRBJ2-1; a weak D match, TRBD1 (5 bases). Germline V gene sequence: CDR1 MNHEY, CDR2 SMNVEV (reference sequence). The length of the CDR3 is 16 residues. V was pared by 5 bases and J by 1 base, with 15 bases between. CDR3 in amino acids: CASSRSTEPSYNEQFF. CDR3 in DNA: TGTGCCAGCAGTCGATCGACAGAGCCGTCCTACAATGAGCAGTTCTTC.

V and J are TRBV6-1 and TRBJ1-2; D possibly corresponds to TRBD1 (5 bases). The germline V and J ends were trimmed by 2 bases and 10 bases, with 20 bases remaining between them. Germline values: CDR1 MNHNS, CDR2 SASEGT. This CDR3 is 15 amino acids long. The CDR3 loop reads CASSEFGGPGRDYTF. The CDR3 nucleotides are TGTGCCAGCAGTGAATTCGGGGGACCTGGGAGGGACTACACCTTC.

The V and J genes are TRBV27 and TRBJ1-5; D remains ambiguous. Per germline, CDR1 MNHEY and CDR2 SMNVEV (reference sequence). V was pared by 5 bases and J by 4 bases, with 15 bases between. The CDR3 runs to 15 residues. CDR3 DNA: TGTGCCAGCAGTCCCCCTGGGCCATTAAATCAGCCCCAGCATTTT. This sequence encodes CASSPPGPLNQPQHF.

The CDR3 sequence is CASSLPPTGVNTEAFF. The CDR3 coding sequence is TGTGCCAGCAGCTTACCCCCGACAGGGGTGAACACTGAAGCTTTCTTT. V and J are TRBV7-8 and TRBJ1-1, with 8 positions matching TRBD1. Unmatched junction bases numbered 5, after V lost 2 bases and J lost 0 bases. Germline CDR1 and CDR2: SGHVS and FQNEAQ. The CDR3 extends over 16 amino acids.

The chain links TRBV18 to TRBJ1-1; TRBD1 matches 9 bases. CDR3 size: 17 residues. From germline, CDR1 is KGHSH and CDR2 LQKENI. The ends lost 2 bases at V and 4 bases at J; junction bases unmatched: 11. The CDR3 protein is CASSPNRPGTGSTEAFF. The CDR3 region has the DNA TGTGCCAGCTCACCAAATCGTCCCGGGACAGGGTCCACTGAAGCTTTCTTT.

The rearrangement links TRBV11-2 to TRBJ1-1; D perhaps matches TRBD1 (6 bases). CDR1 SGHAT and CDR2 FQNNGV come from the germline V gene. V was trimmed by 4 bases and J by 3 bases, leaving 12 bases between them. The CDR3 has 14 residues. CDR3: CASSYLTGYTEAFF. CDR3 in DNA: TGTGCCAGCAGCTACTTAACAGGGTACACTGAAGCTTTCTTT. Filled out from reference TRBV11-2 and TRBJ1-1, the complete variable domain reads EAGVAQSPRYKIIEKRQSVAFWCNPISGHATLYWYQQILGQGPKLLIQFQNNGVVDDSQLPKDRFSAERLKGVDSTLKIQPAKLEDSAVYLCASSYLTGYTEAFFGQGTRLTVV.

J is TRBJ2-3 and V is TRBV12-1; the table calls TRBD1, which could not be checked here. TRBV12-1 is a pseudogene segment. The CDR3 is 15 amino acids. CDR3 sequence (DNA): TGTGCCAGCAGCCTGAGACAGGGGGGCACAGATACGCAGTATTTT. Its translation: CASSLRQGGTDTQYF.

The chain employs TRBV9 and TRBJ2-3; possible D gene TRBD1, 5 bases. The CDR3 contains 13 residues. Germline CDR1 SGDLS, CDR2 YYNGEE. Trimming stripped 0 bases from V and 4 bases from J, with 6 bases between. Written as DNA, the CDR3 is TGTGCCAGCAGCGTAGGGGGCCCAGATACGCAGTATTTT. This encodes CASSVGGPDTQYF.

The V and J genes are TRBV4-3 and TRBJ1-2; D not certain. The CDR3 loop spans 15 amino acids. Germline loops: CDR1 LGHNA, CDR2 YSLEER. The V and J ends lost 0 bases and 1 base respectively, with 9 bases between them. CDR3 nucleotide sequence: TGCGCCAGCAGCCAAGACCCAACTGATAACTATGGCTACACCTTC. Translated, it gives CASSQDPTDNYGYTF.

CDR3 nucleotide sequence: TGTGCCAGCAGCTCTGGGGGCAGAGTTGGCTACACCTTC. As protein: CASSSGGRVGYTF. This rearrangement joins TRBV7-9 to TRBJ1-2; D is perhaps TRBD1 (6 bases). The CDR3 length is 13 residues. V lost 4 bases, J lost 7 bases, and 13 bases lay in between. CDR1 is SEHNR and CDR2 is FQNEAQ in the germline V gene (reference sequence).